This T cell receptor beta chain was found in a study of T cell repertoires in cytomegalovirus infection. Study in general: CMV epitopes in the study were HLA-C-restricted (recently identified) and HLA-B-restricted (well studied). Public signatures in TCR beta pointed to CMV infection and matching HLA type.

A single record per CDR3 protein comes from TCRdb applying MiXCR to the reads. In the table there are about 74,000 distinct CDR3 sequences, roughly 28% of which are singletons. Study-level results: Pooled public TCR beta family frequency picked out CMV carriers with the relevant HLA. The ex vivo response was dominated by HLA-C-restricted CMV-specific TCR beta clonotypes.

This CDR3 is built from 16 residues. Per the germline V gene, CDR1 is SGHRS and CDR2 is YFSETQ. Deletions cut 0 bases from V and 8 bases from J, with 18 bases between. This clonotype has just a few counts. The antigen is unknown. This chain joins TRBV5-1 and TRBJ2-1; D possibly uses TRBD1 or TRBD2 (5 bases each). The source material was CD8+ T cells from cultured PBMCs, sampled from culture after CMV antigen stimulation. The clonotype was recovered from a human donor in good health (CMV status not recorded). Some clones in this sample may be carry-over from other donors' samples. CDR3 DNA sequence: TGCGCCAGCAGCTTGGAGGGAGTTCATGAGGGGTATGAGCAGTTCTTC. Translating it yields CASSLEGVHEGYEQFF.